Given below is one TCR beta chain in context. Its antigen is not identified. These data are taken from a study of post-analysis software for immune sequencing data. Points from the study as a whole: Patients carried roughly five TRBV segments more frequently than controls did, and TRBV5-6, TRBV5-1 and TRBV20-1 were among them.

CDR3 size: 14 residues. From germline, CDR1 is ENHRY and CDR2 SYGVKD. With 5 bases removed from V and 10 bases from J, the gap between germline ends came to 18 bases. Researchers reported that TCR beta cDNA libraries carried unique molecular identifiers. Once about 0.95 to 10 million T cells were used, roughly 0.5 million cDNA molecules resulted. MiXCR, applied by TCRdb to the PCR reads, yields one record per CDR3 protein. The table lists a few hundred thousand distinct CDR3 sequences, over 30% of them singletons, with less than 8% in the top ten. The sequencing input was blood. The genes are TRBV10-3 and TRBJ1-5; a possible D gene is TRBD1 (6 bases). The clonotype comes from a girl aged 2 to 10 with multiple sclerosis. This chain's CDR3 is CAISRDTTGHPQHF. The DNA for the CDR3 is TGTGCCATCAGTAGGGACACGACGGGACATCCCCAGCATTTT.